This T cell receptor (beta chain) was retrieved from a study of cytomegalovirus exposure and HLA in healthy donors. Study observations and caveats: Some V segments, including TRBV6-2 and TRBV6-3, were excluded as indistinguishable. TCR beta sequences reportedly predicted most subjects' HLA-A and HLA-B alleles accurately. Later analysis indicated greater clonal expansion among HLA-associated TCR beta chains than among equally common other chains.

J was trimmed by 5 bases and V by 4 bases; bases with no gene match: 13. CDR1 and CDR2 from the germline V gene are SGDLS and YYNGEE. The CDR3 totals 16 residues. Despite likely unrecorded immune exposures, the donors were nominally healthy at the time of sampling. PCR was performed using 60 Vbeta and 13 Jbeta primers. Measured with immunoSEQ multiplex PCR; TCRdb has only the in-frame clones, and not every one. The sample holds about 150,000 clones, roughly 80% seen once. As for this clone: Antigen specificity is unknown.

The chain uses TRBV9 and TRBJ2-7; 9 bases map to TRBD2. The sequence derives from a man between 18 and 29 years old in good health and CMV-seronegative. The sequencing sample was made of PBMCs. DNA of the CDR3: TGTGCCAGCAGCCCTAGTTGGGCGGGAGGGGACCACGAGCAGTACTTC. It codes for CASSPSWAGGDHEQYF.